This record looks at one T cell receptor (beta chain) sequence and its context. Its antigen is not identified. The entry originates in a study of CD8 T cells in Susac syndrome. Overall study context: Active disease was present in about six of the sequenced Susac syndrome patients, and remission in fewer than ten. At the time of blood draw, patients with Susac syndrome were therapy-naive, receiving corticosteroids, or receiving intravenous immunoglobulin alone. Whole-study results and caveats: In Susac syndrome, CD4+ T cell repertoires lacked any clonal expansion.

CDR3 size: 13 residues. V lost 5 bases and J 2 bases, leaving 8 bases between the germline ends. CDR1 is SEHNR and CDR2 is FQNEAQ in the germline V gene (reference sequence). Random hexamers primed reverse transcription of 0.5 to 1 ug RNA. With immunoSEQ multiplex PCR, TCR beta CDR3 was amplified across 54 Vbeta and 13 Jbeta. TCRdb redid the calling of the immunoSEQ multiplex PCR reads with MiXCR, one entry per CDR3 protein. This table has roughly 200,000 distinct CDR3 sequences, roughly 94% appearing once. J is TRBJ2-3 and V is TRBV7-9; D is ambiguous. Sequences were obtained from CD4+ T cells from PBMCs. The sequence came from a human donor with Susac syndrome. CDR3 in DNA: TGTGCCAGCAGCCCCCAGAACACAGATACGCAGTATTTT. Residues: CASSPQNTDTQYF.